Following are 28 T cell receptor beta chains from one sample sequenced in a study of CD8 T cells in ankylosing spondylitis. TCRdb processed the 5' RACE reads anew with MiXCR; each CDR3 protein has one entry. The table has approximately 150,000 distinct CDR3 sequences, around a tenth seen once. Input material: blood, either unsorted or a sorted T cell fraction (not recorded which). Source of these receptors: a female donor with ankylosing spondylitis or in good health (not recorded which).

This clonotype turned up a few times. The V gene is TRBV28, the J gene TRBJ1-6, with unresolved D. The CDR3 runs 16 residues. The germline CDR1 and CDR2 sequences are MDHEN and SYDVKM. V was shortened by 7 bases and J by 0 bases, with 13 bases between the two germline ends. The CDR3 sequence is CASTHSRSSYNSPLHF. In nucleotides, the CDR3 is TGTGCCAGCACCCACAGCCGCAGCTCCTATAATTCACCCCTCCACTTT.

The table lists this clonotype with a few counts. The CDR3 DNA is TGTGCCAGCAGTGAAGCTCTAGCGGGAGTTGAGCAGTTCTTC. This translates into CASSEALAGVEQFF. This sequence joins TRBV2 and TRBJ2-1; 10 bases are shared with TRBD2. The CDR3 sequence is 14 residues long. Trimming removed 0 bases from V and 9 bases from J; junction bases left unmatched: 2. Germline CDR1 SNHLY, CDR2 FYNNEI.

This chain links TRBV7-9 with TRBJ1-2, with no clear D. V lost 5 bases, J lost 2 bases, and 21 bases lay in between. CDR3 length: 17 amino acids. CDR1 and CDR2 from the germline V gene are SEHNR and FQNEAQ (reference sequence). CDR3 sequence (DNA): TGTGCCAGCAGCCCCGTCGGTTGCTGCTGCCCAAACTATGGCTACACCTTC. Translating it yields CASSPVGCCCPNYGYTF.

The CDR3 nucleotides read TGTGCGTGCCAGGACGGGACACCACCCACCGGGGAGCTGTTTTTT. Amino acids: CACQDGTPPTGELFF. The rearrangement joins TRBV10-3 to TRBJ2-2, with D maybe TRBD1 (6 bases). From germline, CDR1 is ENHRY and CDR2 SYGVKD. The CDR3 extends over 15 amino acids.

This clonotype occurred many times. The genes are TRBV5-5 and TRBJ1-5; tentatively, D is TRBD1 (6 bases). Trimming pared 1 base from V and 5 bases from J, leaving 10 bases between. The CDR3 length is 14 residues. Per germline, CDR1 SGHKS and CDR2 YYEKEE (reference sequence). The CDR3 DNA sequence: TGTGCCAGCAGCTTGTGGGACAATGATCAGCCCCAGCATTTT. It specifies CASSLWDNDQPQHF. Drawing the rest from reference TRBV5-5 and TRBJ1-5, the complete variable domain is DAGVTQSPTHLIKTRGQQVTLRCSPISGHKSVSWYQQVLGQGPQFIFQYYEKEERGRGNFPDRFSARQFPNYSSELNVNALLLGDSALYLCASSLWDNDQPQHFGDGTRLSIL.

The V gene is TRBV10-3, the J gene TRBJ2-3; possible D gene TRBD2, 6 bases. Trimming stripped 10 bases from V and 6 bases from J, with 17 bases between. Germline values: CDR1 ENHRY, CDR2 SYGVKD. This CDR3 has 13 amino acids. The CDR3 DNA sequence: TGTGCCACCCGGGCCGGGAGTTCTGATACGCAGTATTTT. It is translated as CATRAGSSDTQYF.

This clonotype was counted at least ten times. CDR3 loop: CASSQAPWGTEAFF. CDR3 nucleotide sequence: TGTGCCAGCAGCCAAGCGCCCTGGGGAACTGAAGCTTTCTTT. The V gene is TRBV3-1, the J gene TRBJ1-1, with unresolved D. V shed 1 base and J shed 5 bases, with 11 bases lying between them. The germline CDR1 and CDR2 sequences are LGHDT and YNNKEL (reference sequence). The CDR3 length is 14 residues.

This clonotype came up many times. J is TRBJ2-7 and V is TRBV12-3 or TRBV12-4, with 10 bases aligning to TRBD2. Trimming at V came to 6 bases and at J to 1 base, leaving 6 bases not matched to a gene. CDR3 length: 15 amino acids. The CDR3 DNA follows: TGTGCCAGCAGCACCTGGACTAGCGGATCCTACGAGCAGTACTTC. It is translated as CASSTWTSGSYEQYF.

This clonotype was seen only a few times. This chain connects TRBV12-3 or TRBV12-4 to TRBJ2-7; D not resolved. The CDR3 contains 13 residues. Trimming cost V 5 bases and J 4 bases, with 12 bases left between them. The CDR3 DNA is TGTGCCAGCAGTCCACTATCCATGTACGAGCAGTACTTC. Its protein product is CASSPLSMYEQYF.

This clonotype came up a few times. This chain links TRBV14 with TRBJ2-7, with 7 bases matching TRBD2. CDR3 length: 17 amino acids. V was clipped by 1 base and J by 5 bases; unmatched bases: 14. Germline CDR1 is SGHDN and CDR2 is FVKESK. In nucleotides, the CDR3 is TGTGCCAGCAGCCAAGGCCCCTCTTGGGGGGGAGAGGACGAGCAGTACTTC. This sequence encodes CASSQGPSWGGEDEQYF.

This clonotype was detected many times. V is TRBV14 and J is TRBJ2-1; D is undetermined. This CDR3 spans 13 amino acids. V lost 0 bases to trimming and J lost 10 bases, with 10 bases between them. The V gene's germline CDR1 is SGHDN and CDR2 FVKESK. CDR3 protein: CASSQDYGAEQFF. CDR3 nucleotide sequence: TGTGCCAGCAGCCAAGATTACGGAGCCGAGCAGTTCTTC.

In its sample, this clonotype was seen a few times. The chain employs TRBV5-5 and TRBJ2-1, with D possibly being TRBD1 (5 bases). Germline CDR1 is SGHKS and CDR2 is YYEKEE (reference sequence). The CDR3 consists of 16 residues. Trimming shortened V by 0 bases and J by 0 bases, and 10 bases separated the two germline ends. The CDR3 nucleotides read TGTGCCAGCAGCTTGGTAGGTGACAGCTCCTACAATGAGCAGTTCTTC. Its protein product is CASSLVGDSSYNEQFF.

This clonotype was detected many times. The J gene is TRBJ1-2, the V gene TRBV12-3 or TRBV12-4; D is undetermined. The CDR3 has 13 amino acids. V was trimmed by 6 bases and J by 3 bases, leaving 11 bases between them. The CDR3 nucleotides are TGTGCCAGCAGCTCCGGGCATTACTATGGCTACACCTTC. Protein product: CASSSGHYYGYTF.

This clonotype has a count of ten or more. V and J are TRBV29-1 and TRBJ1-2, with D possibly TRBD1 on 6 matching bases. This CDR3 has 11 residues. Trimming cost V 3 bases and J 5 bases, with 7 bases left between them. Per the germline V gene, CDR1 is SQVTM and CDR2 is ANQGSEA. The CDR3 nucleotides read TGCAGCGTTGACACAGGGTATGGCTACACCTTC. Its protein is CSVDTGYGYTF.

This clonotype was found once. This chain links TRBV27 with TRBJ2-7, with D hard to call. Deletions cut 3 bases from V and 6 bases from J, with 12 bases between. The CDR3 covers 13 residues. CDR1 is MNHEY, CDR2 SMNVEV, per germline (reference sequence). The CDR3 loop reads CASSLTFSTEQYF. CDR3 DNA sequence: TGTGCCAGCAGTTTGACTTTTAGTACCGAGCAGTACTTC.

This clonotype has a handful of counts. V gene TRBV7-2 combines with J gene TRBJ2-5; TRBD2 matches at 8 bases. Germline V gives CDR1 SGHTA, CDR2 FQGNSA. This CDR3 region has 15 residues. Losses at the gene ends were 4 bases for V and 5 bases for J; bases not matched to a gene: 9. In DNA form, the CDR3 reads TGTGCCAGCAGCTCCCAGCGGGAGTTGGGGGAGACCCAGTACTTC. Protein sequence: CASSSQRELGETQYF.

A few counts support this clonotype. The CDR3 region is CASSLIPPEGHTEAFF. In DNA, the CDR3 is TGTGCCAGCAGCTTAATCCCACCGGAGGGGCACACTGAAGCTTTCTTT. The chain is built from TRBV7-2 and TRBJ1-1; possible D gene TRBD1, 5 bases. V dropped 2 bases and J dropped 3 bases, with 16 bases sitting between them. This CDR3 contains 16 residues. Germline assignment: CDR1 SGHTA and CDR2 FQGNSA.

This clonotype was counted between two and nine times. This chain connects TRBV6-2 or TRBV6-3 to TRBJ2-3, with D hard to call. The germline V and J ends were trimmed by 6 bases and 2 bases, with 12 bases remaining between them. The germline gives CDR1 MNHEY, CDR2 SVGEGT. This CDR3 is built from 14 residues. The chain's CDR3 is CASSHPGNTDTQYF. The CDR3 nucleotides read TGTGCCAGCAGCCATCCTGGGAACACAGATACGCAGTATTTT.

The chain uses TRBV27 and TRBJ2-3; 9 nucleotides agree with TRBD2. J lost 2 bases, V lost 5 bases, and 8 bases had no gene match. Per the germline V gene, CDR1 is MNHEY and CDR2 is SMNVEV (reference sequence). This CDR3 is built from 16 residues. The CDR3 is CASSPQLAGLTDTQYF. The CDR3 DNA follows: TGTGCCAGCAGTCCTCAACTAGCGGGTCTCACAGATACGCAGTATTTT.

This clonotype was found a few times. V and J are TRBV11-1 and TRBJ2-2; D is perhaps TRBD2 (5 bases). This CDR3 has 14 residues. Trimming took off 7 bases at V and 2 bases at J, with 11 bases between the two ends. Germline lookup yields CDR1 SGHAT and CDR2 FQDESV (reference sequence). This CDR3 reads CASTRGPNTGELFF. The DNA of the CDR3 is TGTGCCAGCACTCGGGGTCCAAACACCGGGGAGCTGTTTTTT.

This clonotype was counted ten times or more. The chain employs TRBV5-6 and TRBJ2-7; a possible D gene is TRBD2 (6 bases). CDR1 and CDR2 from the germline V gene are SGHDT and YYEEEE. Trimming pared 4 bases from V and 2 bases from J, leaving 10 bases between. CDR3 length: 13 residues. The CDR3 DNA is TGTGCCAGCAGCCTGACTAGAACCTACGAGCAGTACTTC. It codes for CASSLTRTYEQYF.

CDR3 DNA sequence: TGCAGTGCTAGCTTCTCTGGGCTAGCGGGAGGGTTTTCTCCCCGGTACCAAGAGACCCAGTACTTC. Protein sequence: CSASFSGLAGGFSPRYQETQYF. The rearrangement joins TRBV20-1 to TRBJ2-5, with TRBD2 identical over 12 bases. The CDR3 is 22 residues long. Trimming at V came to 3 bases and at J to 0 bases, leaving 23 bases not matched to a gene. CDR1 is DFQATT, CDR2 SNEGSKA, per germline (reference sequence).

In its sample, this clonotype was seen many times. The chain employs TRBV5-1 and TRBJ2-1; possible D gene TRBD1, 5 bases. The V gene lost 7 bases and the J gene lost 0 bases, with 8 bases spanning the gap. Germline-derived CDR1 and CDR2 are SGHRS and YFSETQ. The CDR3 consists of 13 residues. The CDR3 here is CASQGSSYNEQFF. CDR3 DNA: TGCGCCAGCCAGGGTTCCTCCTACAATGAGCAGTTCTTC. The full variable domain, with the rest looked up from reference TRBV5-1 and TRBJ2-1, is KAGVTQTPRYLIKTRGQQVTLSCSPISGHRSVSWYQQTPGQGLQFLFEYFSETQRNKGNFPGRFSGRQFSNSRSEMNVSTLELGDSALYLCASQGSSYNEQFFGPGTRLTVL.

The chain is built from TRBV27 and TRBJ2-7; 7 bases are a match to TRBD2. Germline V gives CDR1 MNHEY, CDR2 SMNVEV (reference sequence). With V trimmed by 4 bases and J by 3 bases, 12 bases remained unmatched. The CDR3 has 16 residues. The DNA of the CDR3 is TGTGCCAGCAGTTCCCTTCCGAGGCGGGAGCTCTACGAGCAGTACTTC. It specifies CASSSLPRRELYEQYF.

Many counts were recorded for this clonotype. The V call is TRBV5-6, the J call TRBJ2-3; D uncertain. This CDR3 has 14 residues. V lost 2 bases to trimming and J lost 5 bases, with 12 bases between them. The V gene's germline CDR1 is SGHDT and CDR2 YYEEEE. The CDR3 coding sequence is TGTGCCAGCAGCTTTTTGGGTTCAGGAGATACGCAGTATTTT. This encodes CASSFLGSGDTQYF.

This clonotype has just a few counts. The CDR3: CASRSSGSSYEQYF. The CDR3 region has the DNA TGTGCCAGCAGATCTAGCGGGAGCTCCTACGAGCAGTACTTC. V is TRBV5-4 and J is TRBJ2-7, with 10 bases matching TRBD2. The junction had 2 bases not matched to a gene; V was cut back by 5 bases and J by 0 bases. Germline V CDR1 and CDR2: SGHNT, YYREEE (reference sequence). This CDR3 is built from 14 residues.

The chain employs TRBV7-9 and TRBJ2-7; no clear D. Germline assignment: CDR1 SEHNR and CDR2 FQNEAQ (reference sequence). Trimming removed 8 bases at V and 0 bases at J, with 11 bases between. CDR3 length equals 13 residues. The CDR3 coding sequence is TGTGCCAGCTCCCCCCCCATCTCCTACGAGCAGTACTTC. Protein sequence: CASSPPISYEQYF.

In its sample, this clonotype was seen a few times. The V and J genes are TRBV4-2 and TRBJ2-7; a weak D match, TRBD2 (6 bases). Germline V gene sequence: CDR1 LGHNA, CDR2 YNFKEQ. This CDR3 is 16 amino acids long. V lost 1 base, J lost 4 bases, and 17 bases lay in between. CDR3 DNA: TGTGCCAGCAGCCAAGCGACCGGGAGCGCACGTTACGAGCAGTACTTC. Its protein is CASSQATGSARYEQYF.